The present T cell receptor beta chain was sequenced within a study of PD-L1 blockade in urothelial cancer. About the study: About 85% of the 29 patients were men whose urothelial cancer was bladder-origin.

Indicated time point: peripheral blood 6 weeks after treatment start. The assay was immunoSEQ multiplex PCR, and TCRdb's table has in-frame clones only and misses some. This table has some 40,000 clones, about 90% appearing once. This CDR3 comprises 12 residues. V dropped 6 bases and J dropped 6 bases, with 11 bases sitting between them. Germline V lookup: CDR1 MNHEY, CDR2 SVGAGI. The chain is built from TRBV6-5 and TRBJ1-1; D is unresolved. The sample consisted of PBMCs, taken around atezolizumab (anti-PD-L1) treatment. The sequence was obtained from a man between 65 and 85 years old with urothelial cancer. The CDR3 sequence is CASSRGLAEAFF. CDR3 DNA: TGTGCCAGCAGCCGAGGTCTGGCTGAAGCTTTCTTT.